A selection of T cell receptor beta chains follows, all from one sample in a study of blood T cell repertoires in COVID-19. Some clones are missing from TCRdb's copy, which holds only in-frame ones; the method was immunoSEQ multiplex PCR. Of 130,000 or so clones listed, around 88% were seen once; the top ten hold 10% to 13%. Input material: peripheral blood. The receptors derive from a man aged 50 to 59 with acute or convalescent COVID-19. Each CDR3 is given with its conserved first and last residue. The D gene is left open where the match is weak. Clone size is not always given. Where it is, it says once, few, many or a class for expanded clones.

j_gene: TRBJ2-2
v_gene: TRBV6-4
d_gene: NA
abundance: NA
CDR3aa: CASSDSRDTGELFF
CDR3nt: TGTGCCAGCAGTGACTCCCGGGACACCGGGGAGCTGTTTTTT

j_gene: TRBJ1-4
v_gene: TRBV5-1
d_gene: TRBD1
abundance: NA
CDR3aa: CASSPTGGGGEKLFF
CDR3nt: TGCGCCAGCAGCCCGACAGGGGGCGGCGGGGAAAAACTGTTTTTT

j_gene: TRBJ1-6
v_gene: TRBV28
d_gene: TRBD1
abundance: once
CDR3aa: CASKRGQAYNSPLHF
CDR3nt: TGTGCCAGTAAAAGGGGGCAGGCCTATAATTCACCCCTCCACTTT

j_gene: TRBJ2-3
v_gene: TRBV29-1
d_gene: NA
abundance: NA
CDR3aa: CSAATQGRAQYF
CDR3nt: TGCAGCGCAGCCACCCAGGGTAGGGCGCAGTATTTT

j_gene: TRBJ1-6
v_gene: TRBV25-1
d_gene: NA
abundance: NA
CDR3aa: CASSFDRDNSPLHF
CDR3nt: TGTGCCAGCAGTTTCGACAGAGATAATTCACCCCTCCACTTT

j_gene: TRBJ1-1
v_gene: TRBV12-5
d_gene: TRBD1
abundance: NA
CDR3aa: CASGRTGVTEAFF
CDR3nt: TGTGCTAGTGGTAGGACAGGGGTTACTGAAGCTTTCTTT

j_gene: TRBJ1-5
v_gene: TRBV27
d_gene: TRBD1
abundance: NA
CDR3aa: CATRGQGPQTGQPQHF
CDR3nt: TGTGCCACCCGCGGACAGGGGCCCCAGACGGGGCAGCCCCAGCATTTT

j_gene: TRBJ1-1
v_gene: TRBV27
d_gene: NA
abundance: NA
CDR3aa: CASSSGQLLGVEAFF
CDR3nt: TGTGCCAGCAGTTCCGGACAGTTACTAGGGGTTGAAGCTTTCTTT

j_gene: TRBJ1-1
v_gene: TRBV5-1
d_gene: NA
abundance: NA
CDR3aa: CASSPDWEEGEAFF
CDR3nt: TGCGCCAGCAGCCCGGATTGGGAGGAGGGTGAAGCTTTCTTT

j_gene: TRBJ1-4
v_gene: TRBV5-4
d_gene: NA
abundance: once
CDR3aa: CASSLQGSREKLFF
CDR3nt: TGTGCCAGCAGCTTGCAGGGTTCGAGGGAAAAACTGTTTTTT

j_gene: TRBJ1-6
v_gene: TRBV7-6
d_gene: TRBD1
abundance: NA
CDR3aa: CASSFRTGGESPLHF
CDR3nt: TGTGCCAGCAGCTTCAGGACAGGGGGTGAATCACCCCTCCACTTT

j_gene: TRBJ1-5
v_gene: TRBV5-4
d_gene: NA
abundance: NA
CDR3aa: CASSLGGGGDGNQPQHF
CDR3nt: TGTGCCAGCAGCTTGGGTGGGGGGGGCGACGGCAATCAGCCCCAGCATTTT

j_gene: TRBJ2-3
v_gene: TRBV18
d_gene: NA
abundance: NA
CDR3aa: CASSPRRQQYTDTQYF
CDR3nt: TGTGCCAGCTCACCACGACGACAGCAGTACACAGATACGCAGTATTTT

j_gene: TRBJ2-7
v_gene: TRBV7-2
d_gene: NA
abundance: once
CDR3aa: CASSLVGSDGAYEQYF
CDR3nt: TGTGCCAGCAGCTTAGTTGGTTCCGACGGGGCCTACGAGCAGTACTTC

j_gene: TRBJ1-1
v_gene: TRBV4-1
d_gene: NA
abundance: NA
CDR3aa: CASSQSGVLMNTEAFF
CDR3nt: TGCGCCAGCAGCCAGTCAGGGGTTCTCATGAACACTGAAGCTTTCTTT

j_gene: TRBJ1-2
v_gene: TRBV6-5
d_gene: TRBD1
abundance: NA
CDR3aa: CASSYSGIQGNYGYTF
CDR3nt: TGTGCCAGCAGTTACTCGGGGATACAGGGGAACTATGGCTACACCTTC

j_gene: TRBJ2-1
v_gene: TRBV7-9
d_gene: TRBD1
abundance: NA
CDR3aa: CASSSERQGSYNEQFF
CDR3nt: TGTGCCAGCAGCTCCGAGAGACAGGGATCCTACAATGAGCAGTTCTTC

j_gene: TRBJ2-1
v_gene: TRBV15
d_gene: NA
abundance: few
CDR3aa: CATGGVYNEQFF
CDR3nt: TGTGCCACCGGCGGGGTCTACAATGAGCAGTTCTTC

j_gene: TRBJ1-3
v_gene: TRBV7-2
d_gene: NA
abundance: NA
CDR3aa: CASSLPKNTIYF
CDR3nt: TGTGCCAGCAGCTTACCTAAGAACACCATATATTTT

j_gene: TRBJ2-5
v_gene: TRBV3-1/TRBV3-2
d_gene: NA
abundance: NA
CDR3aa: CASSRRLTITQETQYF
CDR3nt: TGTGCCAGCAGCCGCCGACTAACCATAACCCAAGAGACCCAGTACTTC

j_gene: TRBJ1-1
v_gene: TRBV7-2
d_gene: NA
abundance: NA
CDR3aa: CASSFSPNTEAFF
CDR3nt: TGTGCCAGCAGCTTTAGCCCAAACACTGAAGCTTTCTTT

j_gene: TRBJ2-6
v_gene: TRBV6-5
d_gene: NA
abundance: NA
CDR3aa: CASSSRSSGANVLTF
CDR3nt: TGTGCCAGCAGTTCGAGATCCTCTGGGGCCAACGTCCTGACTTTC

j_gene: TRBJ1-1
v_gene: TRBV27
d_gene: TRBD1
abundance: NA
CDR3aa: CASSFRQGAFERTEAFF
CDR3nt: TGTGCCAGCAGTTTTCGGCAGGGGGCGTTTGAACGGACTGAAGCTTTCTTT

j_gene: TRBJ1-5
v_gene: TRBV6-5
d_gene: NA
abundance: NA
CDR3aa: CASSTGSINQPQHF
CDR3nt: TGTGCCAGCAGCACGGGGTCTATCAATCAGCCCCAGCATTTT

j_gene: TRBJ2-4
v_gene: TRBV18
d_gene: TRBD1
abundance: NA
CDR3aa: CASSRSGQGGLLAKNIQYF
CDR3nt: TGTGCCAGCTCCCGGTCGGGACAGGGGGGACTTCTAGCCAAAAACATTCAGTACTTC

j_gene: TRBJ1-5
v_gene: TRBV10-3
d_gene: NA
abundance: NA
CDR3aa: CAISESRQGNQPQHF
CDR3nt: TGTGCCATCAGTGAGTCTAGACAGGGCAATCAGCCCCAGCATTTT

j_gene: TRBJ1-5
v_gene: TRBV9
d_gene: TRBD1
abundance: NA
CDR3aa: CASSKDRGRNQPQHF
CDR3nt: TGTGCCAGCAGCAAAGACAGGGGCCGCAATCAGCCCCAGCATTTT

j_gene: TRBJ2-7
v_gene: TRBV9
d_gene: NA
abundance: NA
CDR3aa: CASSVGAATNSYEQYF
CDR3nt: TGTGCCAGCAGCGTAGGGGCAGCTACGAATTCCTACGAGCAGTACTTC

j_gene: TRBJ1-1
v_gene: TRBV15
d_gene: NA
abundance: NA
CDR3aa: CATSRAGSQAFF
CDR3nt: TGTGCCACCAGCCGAGCGGGTAGTCAGGCTTTCTTT

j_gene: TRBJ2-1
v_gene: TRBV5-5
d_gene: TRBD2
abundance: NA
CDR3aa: CASSFYSGLYNEQFF
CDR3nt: TGTGCCAGCAGCTTCTATAGCGGGCTTTACAATGAGCAGTTCTTC

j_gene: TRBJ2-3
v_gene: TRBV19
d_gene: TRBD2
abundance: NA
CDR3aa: CASSPLRGDGKVGTDTQYF
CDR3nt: TGTGCCAGTAGCCCCCTCCGGGGGGATGGCAAGGTGGGCACAGATACGCAGTATTTT

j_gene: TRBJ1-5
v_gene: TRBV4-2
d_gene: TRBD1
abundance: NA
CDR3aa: CASSQLSLGQGVRPQHF
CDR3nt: TGTGCCAGCAGCCAATTAAGTTTGGGTCAGGGGGTTCGGCCCCAGCATTTT

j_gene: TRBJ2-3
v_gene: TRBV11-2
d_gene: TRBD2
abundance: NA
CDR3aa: CASSLELAGDTDTQYF
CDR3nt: TGTGCCAGCAGCTTAGAACTAGCGGGTGACACAGATACGCAGTATTTT

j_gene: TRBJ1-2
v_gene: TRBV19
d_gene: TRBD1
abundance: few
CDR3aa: CASRDRVLGKGYTF
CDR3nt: TGTGCCAGCCGGGACAGGGTCTTGGGGAAGGGCTACACCTTC

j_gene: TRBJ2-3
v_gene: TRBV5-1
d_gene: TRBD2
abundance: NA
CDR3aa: CASSFLAGGPPDTQYF
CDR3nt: TGCGCCAGCAGCTTCTTAGCGGGAGGGCCACCAGATACGCAGTATTTT

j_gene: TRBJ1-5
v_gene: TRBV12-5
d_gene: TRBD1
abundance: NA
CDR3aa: CASGSGQGSNQPQHF
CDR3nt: TGTGCTAGTGGTTCTGGACAGGGGAGCAATCAGCCCCAGCATTTT

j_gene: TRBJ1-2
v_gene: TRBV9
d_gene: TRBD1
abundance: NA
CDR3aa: CASSQRTGDGYTF
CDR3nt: TGTGCCAGCAGTCAGAGGACAGGGGACGGCTACACCTTC

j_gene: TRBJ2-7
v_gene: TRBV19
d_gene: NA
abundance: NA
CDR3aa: CASTPAGSGSYEQYF
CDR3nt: TGTGCCAGTACCCCCGCTGGGTCAGGCTCCTACGAGCAGTACTTC

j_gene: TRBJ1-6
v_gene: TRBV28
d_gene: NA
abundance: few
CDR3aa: CAGRGRKNSPLHF
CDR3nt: TGTGCCGGAAGGGGCCGTAAGAATTCACCCCTCCACTTT

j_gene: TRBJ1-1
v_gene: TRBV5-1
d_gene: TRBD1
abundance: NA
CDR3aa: CASSPGSTGVNTEAFF
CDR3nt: TGCGCCAGCAGCCCAGGCTCGACAGGGGTGAACACTGAAGCTTTCTTT

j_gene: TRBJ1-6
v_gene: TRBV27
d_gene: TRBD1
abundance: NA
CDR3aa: CASSRQGAVRYNSPLHF
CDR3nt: TGTGCCAGCAGCCGACAGGGCGCCGTGAGATATAATTCACCCCTCCACTTT

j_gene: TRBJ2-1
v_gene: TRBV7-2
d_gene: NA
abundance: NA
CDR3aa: CASIIRRGNNEQFF
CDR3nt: TGTGCCAGCATCATTCGCAGGGGTAACAATGAGCAGTTCTTC

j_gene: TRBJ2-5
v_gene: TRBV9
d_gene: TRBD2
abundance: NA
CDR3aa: CASSAGGETQYF
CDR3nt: TGTGCCAGCAGCGCCGGGGGGGAGACCCAGTACTTC

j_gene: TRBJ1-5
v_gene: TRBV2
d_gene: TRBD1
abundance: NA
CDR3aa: CASSYRGFRQPQHF
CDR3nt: TGTGCCAGCAGTTACAGGGGGTTTAGGCAGCCCCAGCATTTT

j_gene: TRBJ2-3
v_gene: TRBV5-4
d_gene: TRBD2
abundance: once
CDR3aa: CASSSGLAGEKSTDTQYF
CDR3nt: TGTGCCAGCAGCTCGGGACTAGCGGGAGAGAAAAGCACAGATACGCAGTATTTT

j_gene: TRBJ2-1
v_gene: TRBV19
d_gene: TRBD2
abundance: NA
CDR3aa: CASSYLQGAKVLAGGYNEQFF
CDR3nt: TGTGCCAGTAGTTATTTACAGGGGGCGAAGGTACTAGCGGGAGGTTACAATGAGCAGTTCTTC

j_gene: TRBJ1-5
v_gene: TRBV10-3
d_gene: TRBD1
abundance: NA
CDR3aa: CATKTGDGQPQHF
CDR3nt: TGTGCCACCAAGACAGGGGATGGACAGCCCCAGCATTTT

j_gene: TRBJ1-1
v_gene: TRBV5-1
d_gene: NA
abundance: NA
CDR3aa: CASSAVPGTEAFF
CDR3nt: TGCGCCAGCAGCGCCGTCCCGGGCACTGAAGCTTTCTTT

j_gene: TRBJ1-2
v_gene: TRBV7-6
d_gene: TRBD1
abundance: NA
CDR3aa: CASSFGQGANYGYTF
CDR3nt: TGTGCCAGCAGCTTCGGACAGGGGGCTAACTATGGCTACACCTTC